The 16 T cell receptor beta chains below all came from one sample that was sequenced in a study of blood T cell repertoires in COVID-19 (dated by TCRdb to the early 2020s). The library relied on the immunoSEQ multiplex PCR assay. Held by TCRdb, this immuneACCESS table contains in-frame sequences only and omits some clones. Under half of the omission traces to an unresolved V gene where checked; the cause of the rest is unknown. Recorded for this sample are some 300,000 clones; around 89% of them occurred a single time. Of the sample, 2% to 2.5% is held by the ten largest clones. The sequenced sample was PBMCs or T cells enriched from blood (not recorded which). The receptors were gathered from a woman aged 60-75 years in a cohort exposed to, infected with or recovered from COVID-19 (not recorded which).

This chain uses TRBV7-2 with TRBJ2-1; TRBD2 aligns across 8 bases. Unmatched junction bases numbered 12, after V lost 6 bases and J lost 5 bases. Germline assignment: CDR1 SGHTA and CDR2 FQGNSA. The CDR3 contains 16 residues. The CDR3 nucleotides are TGTGCCAGCAGTTCGACCGGGACTAGAGCCAACAATGAGCAGTTCTTC. Translated: CASSSTGTRANNEQFF.

This clone came up a few times. The chain couples TRBV5-4 to TRBJ2-5, with 13 positions matching TRBD2. Germline-derived CDR1 and CDR2 are SGHNT and YYREEE (reference sequence). After removal of 5 bases from V and 5 bases from J, the junction contained 6 bases not matched to a gene. The CDR3 sequence is 15 residues long. The CDR3 protein is CASRQTSGRRETQYF. CDR3 DNA: TGTGCCAGCAGACAGACTAGCGGGAGGCGGGAGACCCAGTACTTC.

The chain couples TRBV5-1 to TRBJ1-4; 7 bases match TRBD1. Germline V gives CDR1 SGHRS, CDR2 YFSETQ. The CDR3 length is 16 residues. V gave up 3 bases and J gave up 4 bases; unmatched junction bases: 9. The CDR3 region is CASSSQGGAFNEKLFF. CDR3 DNA: TGCGCCAGCAGCTCCCAAGGGGGCGCTTTTAATGAAAAACTGTTTTTT.

This clone was seen just once. Within the sample, other DNA sequences also encode this same CDR3. This chain joins TRBV7-2 and TRBJ2-7; 10 nucleotides match TRBD2. The V gene's germline CDR1 is SGHTA and CDR2 FQGNSA. Losses at the gene ends were 1 base for V and 0 bases for J; bases not matched to a gene: 0. The CDR3 length is 15 residues. In nucleotides, the CDR3 is TGTGCCAGCAGCTTAGGGACTAGCGGCTCCTACGAGCAGTACTTC. Translated: CASSLGTSGSYEQYF.

This rearrangement joins TRBV7-3 to TRBJ2-3; a weak D match, TRBD2 (6 bases). CDR3 length: 12 residues. The germline V gene encodes CDR1 SGHTA and CDR2 FQGTGA. V gave up 6 bases and J gave up 5 bases, with 9 bases separating them. The CDR3 here is CASSPAGDTQYF. CDR3 nucleotide sequence: TGTGCCAGCAGTCCAGCGGGAGATACGCAGTATTTT. The whole variable domain, filled in from reference TRBV7-3 and TRBJ2-3, reads GAGVSQTPSNKVTEKGKYVELRCDPISGHTALYWYRQSLGQGPEFLIYFQGTGAADDSGLPNDRFFAVRPEGSVSTLKIQRTERGDSAVYLCASSPAGDTQYFGPGTRLTVL.

This sequence joins TRBV7-3 and TRBJ1-2, with TRBD1 identical over 10 bases. Trimming removed 8 bases from V and 8 bases from J; junction bases left unmatched: 8. The CDR3 consists of 13 residues. Germline V gene lookup returns CDR1 SGHTA and CDR2 FQGTGA. Here the CDR3 DNA reads TGTGCCAGCGCGCGACAGGGGGCGATCGGCTACACCTTC. Translated, it gives CASARQGAIGYTF.

This rearrangement joins TRBV7-8 to TRBJ2-2, with D perhaps TRBD2 (6 bases). Trimming took 9 bases from V and 1 from J, leaving 15 bases between them. Germline-derived CDR1 and CDR2 are SGHVS and FQNEAQ. This CDR3 has 15 amino acids. CDR3 sequence (DNA): TGTGCCAGTCCAGTACCGGGAGAGAACACCGGGGAGCTGTTTTTT. It codes for CASPVPGENTGELFF. Complete variable domain (other parts from reference TRBV7-8 and TRBJ2-2): GAGVSQSPRYKVAKRGQDVALRCDPISGHVSLFWYQQALGQGPEFLTYFQNEAQLDKSGLPSDRFFAERPEGSVSTLKIQRTQQEDSAVYLCASPVPGENTGELFFGEGSRLTVL.

The J gene is TRBJ2-1, the V gene TRBV13, with TRBD2 as a possible D gene (6 bases). The germline gives CDR1 PRHDT, CDR2 FYEKMQ (reference sequence). The CDR3 totals 16 residues. V was pared by 2 bases and J by 10 bases, with 21 bases between. As DNA, the CDR3 is TGTGCCAGCAGCTTACGGCGCGGGGCGCGACCAGGGGAGCAGTTCTTC. This sequence encodes CASSLRRGARPGEQFF. Complete variable domain (other parts from reference TRBV13 and TRBJ2-1): AAGVIQSPRHLIKEKRETATLKCYPIPRHDTVYWYQQGPGQDPQFLISFYEKMQSDKGSIPDRFSAQQFSDYHSELNMSSLELGDSALYFCASSLRRGARPGEQFFGPGTRLTVL.

V and J are TRBV24-1 and TRBJ2-2, with a possible D match to TRBD1 (7 bases). Per the germline V gene, CDR1 is KGHDR and CDR2 is SFDVKD. The CDR3 totals 15 residues. With 6 bases removed from V and 5 bases from J, the gap between germline ends came to 15 bases. CDR3 in amino acids: CATSRRGARTGELFF. Here the CDR3 DNA reads TGTGCCACCAGTCGCAGGGGGGCGAGAACCGGGGAGCTGTTTTTT.

This clone occurred once. The chain couples TRBV18 to TRBJ1-1; 8 bases agree with TRBD1. CDR3 length equals 16 residues. V was clipped by 3 bases and J by 1 base; unmatched bases: 7. The V gene's germline CDR1 is KGHSH and CDR2 LQKENI. CDR3 DNA sequence: TGTGCCAGCTCACCCCTTCCAGGGACAGGGAACACTGAAGCTTTCTTT. Protein sequence: CASSPLPGTGNTEAFF.

The gene calls are TRBV6-5 and TRBJ2-1; 7 bases agree with TRBD1. V lost 4 bases to trimming and J lost 8 bases; unmatched junction nucleotides: 5. This CDR3 is 13 amino acids long. Germline CDR1 is MNHEY and CDR2 is SVGAGI. The chain's CDR3 is CASSFQGVDEQFF. The CDR3 nucleotides are TGTGCCAGCAGTTTCCAGGGGGTGGATGAGCAGTTCTTC.

V usage is TRBV2 and J usage is TRBJ2-1; TRBD1 agrees at 7 bases. From germline, CDR1 is SNHLY and CDR2 FYNNEI. The V and J ends lost 5 bases and 10 bases, in that order; junction bases with no gene match: 5. The CDR3 consists of 12 residues. CDR3 sequence reads: CASSSQGNEQFF. CDR3 nucleotide sequence: TGTGCCAGCAGTTCACAGGGGAACGAGCAGTTCTTC.

The chain is built from TRBV20-1 and TRBJ1-4; 7 bases align to TRBD1. This CDR3 comprises 11 residues. Germline V CDR1 and CDR2: DFQATT, SNEGSKA (reference sequence). The CDR3 nucleotides read TGCACCGGACAGGCTAATGAAAAACTGTTTTTT. It translates to CTGQANEKLFF.

This chain links TRBV7-2 with TRBJ2-7, with TRBD2 identical over 16 bases. With V trimmed by 3 bases and J by 6 bases, 2 bases remained unmatched. The CDR3 runs to 15 residues. Germline CDR1 reads SGHTA; CDR2 reads FQGNSA. In nucleotides, the CDR3 is TGTGCCAGCAGCTTGGGGACTAGCGGGAGGGCCGAGCAGTACTTC. Translated, it gives CASSLGTSGRAEQYF.

The chain has TRBV5-1 and TRBJ2-7; D is possibly TRBD2 (5 bases). This CDR3 has 15 amino acids. The V and J ends lost 3 bases and 1 base respectively, with 14 bases between them. CDR1 is SGHRS, CDR2 YFSETQ, per germline. CDR3 amino acids: CASSSNRGLSYEQYF. The CDR3 DNA reads TGCGCCAGCAGCTCAAACAGAGGGCTTTCCTACGAGCAGTACTTC.

This clone was observed a single time. The chain employs TRBV24-1 and TRBJ2-5; a possible D gene is TRBD1 (8 bases). CDR1 KGHDR and CDR2 SFDVKD come from the germline V gene. V was clipped by 2 bases and J by 5 bases, with 17 bases between them. The CDR3 sequence is 16 residues long. CDR3 sequence: CATSDYRDRRGETQYF. The DNA for the CDR3 is TGTGCCACCAGTGATTACCGGGACAGGCGGGGGGAGACCCAGTACTTC.